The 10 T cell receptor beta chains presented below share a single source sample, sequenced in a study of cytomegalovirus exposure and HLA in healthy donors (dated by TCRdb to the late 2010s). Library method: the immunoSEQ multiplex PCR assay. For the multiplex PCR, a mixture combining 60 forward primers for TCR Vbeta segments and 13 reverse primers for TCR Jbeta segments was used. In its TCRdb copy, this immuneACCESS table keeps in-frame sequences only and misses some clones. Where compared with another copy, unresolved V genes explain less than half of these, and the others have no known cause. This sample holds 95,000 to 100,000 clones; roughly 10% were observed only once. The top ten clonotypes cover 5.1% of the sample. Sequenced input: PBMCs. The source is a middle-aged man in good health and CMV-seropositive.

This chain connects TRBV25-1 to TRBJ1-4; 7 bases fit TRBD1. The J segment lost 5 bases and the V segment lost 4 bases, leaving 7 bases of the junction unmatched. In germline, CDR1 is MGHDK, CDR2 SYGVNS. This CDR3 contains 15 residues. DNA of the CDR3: TGTGCCAGCAGTGTCCGGGACAGAGGAAATGAAAAACTGTTTTTT. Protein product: CASSVRDRGNEKLFF.

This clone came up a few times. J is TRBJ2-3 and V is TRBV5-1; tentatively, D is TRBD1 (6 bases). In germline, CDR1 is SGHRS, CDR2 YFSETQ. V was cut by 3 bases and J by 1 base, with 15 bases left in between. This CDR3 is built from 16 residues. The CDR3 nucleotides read TGCGCCAGCAGCTCCCGGGACACCGCCGGCACAGATACGCAGTATTTT. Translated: CASSSRDTAGTDTQYF.

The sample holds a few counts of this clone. The CDR3, as DNA: TGTGCCAGCGCCAGGGGGCGCAACACTGAAGCTTTCTTT. Amino acid sequence: CASARGRNTEAFF. This rearrangement joins TRBV11-1 to TRBJ1-1; the match to TRBD1 covers 8 bases. The CDR3 covers 13 residues. The germline V gene has CDR1 SGHAT and CDR2 FQDESV (reference sequence). Germline trimming cut 8 bases from V and 2 bases from J; bases unmatched to any gene: 4.

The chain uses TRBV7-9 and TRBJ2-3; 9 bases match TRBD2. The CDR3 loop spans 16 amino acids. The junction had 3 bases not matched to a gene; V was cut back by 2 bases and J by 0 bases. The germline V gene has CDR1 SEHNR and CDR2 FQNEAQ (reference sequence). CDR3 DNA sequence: TGTGCCAGCAGCTTATTCACTAGCGGGAGCACAGATACGCAGTATTTT. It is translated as CASSLFTSGSTDTQYF.

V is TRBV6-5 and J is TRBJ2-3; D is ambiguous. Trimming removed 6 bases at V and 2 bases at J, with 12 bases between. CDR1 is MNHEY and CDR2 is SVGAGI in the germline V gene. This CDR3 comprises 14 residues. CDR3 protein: CASSSRGFTDTQYF. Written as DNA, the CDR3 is TGTGCCAGCAGCTCTAGAGGATTCACAGATACGCAGTATTTT.

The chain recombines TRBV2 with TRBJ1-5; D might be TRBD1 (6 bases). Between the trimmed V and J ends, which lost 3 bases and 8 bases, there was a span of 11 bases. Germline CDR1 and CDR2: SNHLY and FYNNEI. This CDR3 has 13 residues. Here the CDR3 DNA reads TGTGCCAGCAGTGACAGGGGATCAGAGCCCCAGCATTTT. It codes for CASSDRGSEPQHF.

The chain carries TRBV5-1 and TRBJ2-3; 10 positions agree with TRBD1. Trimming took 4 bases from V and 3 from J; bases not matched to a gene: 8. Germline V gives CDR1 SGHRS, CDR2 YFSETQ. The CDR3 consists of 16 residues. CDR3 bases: TGCGCCAGCAGCGTAAACCGGGACAGGGGTACAGATACGCAGTATTTT. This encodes CASSVNRDRGTDTQYF.

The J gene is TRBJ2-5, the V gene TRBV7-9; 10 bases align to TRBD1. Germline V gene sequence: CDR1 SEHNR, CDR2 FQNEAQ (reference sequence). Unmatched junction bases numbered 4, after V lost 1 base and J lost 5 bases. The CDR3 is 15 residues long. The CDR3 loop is CASSLVRTGGETQYF. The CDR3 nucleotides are TGTGCCAGCAGCTTAGTCAGGACAGGGGGTGAGACCCAGTACTTC.

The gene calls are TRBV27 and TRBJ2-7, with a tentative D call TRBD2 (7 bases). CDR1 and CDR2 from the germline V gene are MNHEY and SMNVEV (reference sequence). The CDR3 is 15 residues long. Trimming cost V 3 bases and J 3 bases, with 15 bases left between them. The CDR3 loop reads CASSFRGASLYEQYF. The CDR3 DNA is TGTGCCAGCAGTTTCCGGGGGGCGAGTCTCTACGAGCAGTACTTC.

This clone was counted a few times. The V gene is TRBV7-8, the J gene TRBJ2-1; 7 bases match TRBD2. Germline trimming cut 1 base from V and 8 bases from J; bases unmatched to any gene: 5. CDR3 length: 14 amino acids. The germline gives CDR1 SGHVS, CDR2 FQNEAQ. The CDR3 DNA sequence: TGTGCCAGCAGCTTAGGCGGGAGCTCACATGAGCAGTTCTTC. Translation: CASSLGGSSHEQFF.